The present entry profiles one T cell receptor (beta chain) with its context. Specified time point: sample taken at primary tumor resection. A total of approximately 77 untreated early-stage non-small cell lung cancer patients served as donors. This sample is part of a study of spatial heterogeneity in lung cancer. Study summary: Within raw reads, each unique TCR and UMI combination appeared on average more than ten times.

In the library, each TCR cDNA molecule bore its own unique molecular identifier. TCRdb independently ran MiXCR on the 5' RACE reads; one entry per CDR3 protein. Here the sample spans 60,000 or so distinct CDR3 sequences, 6.3% being singletons. V lost 1 base and J 1 base, leaving 14 bases between the germline ends. The CDR3 runs 17 residues. Germline assignment: CDR1 SGHTA and CDR2 FQGNSA. The TCR originated in a female donor with early-stage non-small cell lung cancer. The source material was PBMCs, sampled at surgery. The chain is built from TRBV7-2 and TRBJ2-4; tentatively, D is TRBD1 (6 bases). The CDR3 DNA reads as TGTGCCAGCAGCTTAGGGAGCCCCCAGGGGGCCAAAAACATTCAGTACTTC. It yields the protein CASSLGSPQGAKNIQYF.